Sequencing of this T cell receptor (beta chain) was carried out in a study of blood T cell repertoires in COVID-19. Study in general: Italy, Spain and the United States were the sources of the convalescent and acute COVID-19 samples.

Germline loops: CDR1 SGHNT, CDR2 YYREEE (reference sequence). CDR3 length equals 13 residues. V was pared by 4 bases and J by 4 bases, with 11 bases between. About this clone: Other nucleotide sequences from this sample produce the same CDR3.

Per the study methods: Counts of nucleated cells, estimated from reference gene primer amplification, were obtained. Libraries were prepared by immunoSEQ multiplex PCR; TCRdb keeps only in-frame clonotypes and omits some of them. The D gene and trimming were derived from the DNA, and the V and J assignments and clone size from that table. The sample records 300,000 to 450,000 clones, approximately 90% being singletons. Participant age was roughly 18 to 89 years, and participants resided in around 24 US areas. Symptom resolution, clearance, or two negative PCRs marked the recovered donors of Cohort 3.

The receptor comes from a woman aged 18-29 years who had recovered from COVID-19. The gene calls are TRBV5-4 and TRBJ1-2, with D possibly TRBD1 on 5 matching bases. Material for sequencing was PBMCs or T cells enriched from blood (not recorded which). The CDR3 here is CASSPDSLYGYTF. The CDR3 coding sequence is TGTGCCAGCAGCCCTGACAGCCTCTATGGCTACACCTTC.